A selection of T cell receptor beta chains follows, all from one sample in a study of cytomegalovirus exposure and HLA in healthy donors. The method was immunoSEQ multiplex PCR; TCRdb's version includes in-frame clones alone and lacks a portion of them. The repertoire holds 200,000 to 250,000 clones, with roughly 82% as singletons. Sample: PBMCs. All receptors derive from a woman aged 40 to 50 in good health and CMV-seropositive. Each CDR3 is given with its conserved first and last residue. D genes are given only for firm matches. Some rows mark clone size as missing; the rest say once, few, many or name a class of expanded clone.

v_gene	d_gene	j_gene	abundance	CDR3nt	CDR3aa
TRBV7-9	.	TRBJ1-2	.	TGTGCCAGCAGCTTTCTAGGCGGCGGTAACTATGGCTACACCTTC	CASSFLGGGNYGYTF
TRBV14	.	TRBJ1-1	.	TGTGCCAGCAGCACCACGAAGGGGACTGAAGCTTTCTTT	CASSTTKGTEAFF
TRBV7-9	.	TRBJ2-7	.	TGTTCCAGCAGCTTCGGGTCCTCCTACGAGCAGTACTTC	CSSSFGSSYEQYF
TRBV7-2	.	TRBJ1-1	.	TGTGCCAGCGGATACCAGCCGGGATCCAGCACTGAAGCTTTCTTT	CASGYQPGSSTEAFF
TRBV5-6	.	TRBJ2-2	.	TGTGCCAGCAGCTTGCGGCGGTACACCGGGGAGCTGTTTTTT	CASSLRRYTGELFF
TRBV19	TRBD1	TRBJ1-2	.	TGTGCCAGTAGATGGGGGCAGGGGGCGGGTGACTATGGCTACACCTTC	CASRWGQGAGDYGYTF
TRBV12-5	.	TRBJ2-3	.	TGTGCTAGTGGTTTGGGGGAGTACGTGACTTACGGGGCAGATACGCAGTATTTT	CASGLGEYVTYGADTQYF
TRBV6-5	.	TRBJ1-1	.	TGTGCCAGCAATAAACAGGGTCGAGGTACTGAAGCTTTCTTT	CASNKQGRGTEAFF
TRBV15	TRBD1	TRBJ2-5	.	TGTGCCACCAGCAGAGATTTGCAGGGGGTGGAGACCCAGTACTTC	CATSRDLQGVETQYF
TRBV6-6	TRBD2	TRBJ2-7	.	TGTGCCAGCAGTGACTCGGGACTAGCGGGAGGATACGAGCAGTACTTC	CASSDSGLAGGYEQYF
TRBV13	TRBD2	TRBJ2-1	once	TGTGCCAGCAGCGGAGGATTAGCGGGGTACAATGAGCAGTTCTTC	CASSGGLAGYNEQFF
TRBV28	.	TRBJ1-3	.	TGTGCCAGCAGTGCCAGAGGCTCTGGAAACACCATATATTTT	CASSARGSGNTIYF
TRBV12-5	TRBD1	TRBJ1-1	few	TGTGCTAGTGGTAAAGACAGGGTGGGCAGCACTGAAGCTTTCTTT	CASGKDRVGSTEAFF
TRBV9	.	TRBJ2-2	.	TGTGCCAGCAGCCCTCCCTGGGCCGTGAACACCGGGGAGCTGTTTTTT	CASSPPWAVNTGELFF
TRBV7-6	TRBD2	TRBJ2-7	.	TGTGCCAGCAGCCGGACTAGCGTTAGTTACGAGCAGTACTTC	CASSRTSVSYEQYF
TRBV18	TRBD2	TRBJ2-2	.	TGTGCCAGCTCACCCTCGGGAGGGAACACCGGGGAGCTGTTTTTT	CASSPSGGNTGELFF
TRBV4-2	TRBD2	TRBJ2-3	.	TGTGCCAGCAGCCAAGATCGTGTGGTAGCGGGGGGGTCGAACACAGATACGCAGTATTTT	CASSQDRVVAGGSNTDTQYF
TRBV15	.	TRBJ1-5	.	TGTGCCACCAGCAGAGATCGCCTCGGTCAGCCCCAGCATTTT	CATSRDRLGQPQHF
TRBV2	.	TRBJ2-7	few	TGTGCCAGCAGTGAAACAGTTTCCTACGAGCAGTACTTC	CASSETVSYEQYF
TRBV5-4	TRBD2	TRBJ2-1	few	TGTGCCAGCAGCGGACGATCGGGGGGGCGGGGCAATGAGCAGTTCTTC	CASSGRSGGRGNEQFF
TRBV11-2	TRBD1	TRBJ2-7	.	TGTGCCAGCAGCCAAGGGACAGGGAATTACGAGCAGTACTTC	CASSQGTGNYEQYF
TRBV5-6	.	TRBJ1-1	once	TGTGCCAGCAGCTTGGTTTGGGGCTATGGCACTGAAGCTTTCTTT	CASSLVWGYGTEAFF
TRBV6-5	.	TRBJ2-7	.	TGTGCCACCGCCAGAAACTCCTACGAGCAGTACTTC	CATARNSYEQYF
TRBV9	TRBD2	TRBJ2-3	.	TGTGCCAGCAGCGCCTATCCGCCCGAGCGGGGTGGAGATACGCAGTATTTT	CASSAYPPERGGDTQYF
TRBV4-2	.	TRBJ2-1	.	TGTGCCAGCAGCCAGAATAGCGATAGACGACACAATGAGCAGTTCTTC	CASSQNSDRRHNEQFF
TRBV5-4	TRBD1	TRBJ2-3	.	TGTGCCAGCAGCTCCGGGACAGGGGCCCGAGATACGCAGTATTTT	CASSSGTGARDTQYF
TRBV30	TRBD1	TRBJ1-5	.	TGTGCCTGTCGGACAGGGTCTAACAATCAGCCCCAGCATTTT	CACRTGSNNQPQHF
TRBV5-1	TRBD2	TRBJ2-3	.	TGCGCCAGCAGCCTCGGGACTAGCGGGGCTCAATGGGATACGCAGTATTTT	CASSLGTSGAQWDTQYF
TRBV5-4	TRBD1	TRBJ2-1	few	TGTGCCAGCAGCTTCCCGCCGGGACAGGCCTACAATGAGCAGTTCTTC	CASSFPPGQAYNEQFF
TRBV7-9	TRBD2	TRBJ2-1	.	TGTGCCAGCAGCCAAACTAGCGGGGGGGCCAGGTATGAGCAGTTCTTC	CASSQTSGGARYEQFF
TRBV9	.	TRBJ2-1	.	TGTGCCAGCAGCGTAGATCTGGGGGCTGAGCAGTTCTTC	CASSVDLGAEQFF
TRBV19	.	TRBJ1-1	.	TGTGCCAGTAGACGGACAGTATATCAGAACACTGAAGCTTTCTTT	CASRRTVYQNTEAFF
TRBV6-6	.	TRBJ1-1	.	TGTGCCAGCAGTTACTCTGCCGGTGAAGCTTTCTTT	CASSYSAGEAFF
TRBV19	TRBD1	TRBJ2-2	.	TGTGCCAGTAGTATAGTTCCGGGACAGGGAGGTACTGGGGAGCTGTTTTTT	CASSIVPGQGGTGELFF
TRBV4-2	TRBD2	TRBJ2-3	once	TGTGCCAGCAGCCCCGGGACTAGGGACACAGATACGCAGTATTTT	CASSPGTRDTDTQYF
TRBV30	TRBD2	TRBJ2-5	.	TGTGCCTGGAGTTCAAGGCGGGGGGGCCCAGAGACCCAGTACTTC	CAWSSRRGGPETQYF
TRBV5-1	.	TRBJ1-2	.	TGCGCCAGCAGCTATGGGGGGGTCGGTGGCTACACCTTC	CASSYGGVGGYTF
TRBV5-4	TRBD1	TRBJ2-6	once	TGTGCCAGCAGCGCGCCGGGACAGGTATCTTCTGGGGCCAACGTCCTGACTTTC	CASSAPGQVSSGANVLTF
TRBV5-1	.	TRBJ2-5	once	TGCGCCAGCAGCTTGGTTGGGCAGCAAGAGACCCAGTACTTC	CASSLVGQQETQYF
TRBV6-5	TRBD1	TRBJ2-7	.	TGTGCCAGCAGTTACTCCGGACAGGGCTCCTACGAGCAGTACTTC	CASSYSGQGSYEQYF
TRBV6-6	.	TRBJ1-1	.	TGTGCCACCATGGACTTGTTCACTGAAGCTTTCTTT	CATMDLFTEAFF
TRBV9	.	TRBJ1-1	.	TGTGCCAGCAGCGTAGCATCCGCAGGGCCGGACACTGAAGCTTTCTTT	CASSVASAGPDTEAFF
TRBV30	.	TRBJ1-1	.	TGTGCTGGGGGGAGGAACACTGAAGCTTTCTTT	CAGGRNTEAFF
TRBV7-8	TRBD2	TRBJ2-1	.	TGTGCCAGCAGCTTGGGCGGGGGGGTCTCCTACAATGAGCAGTTCTTC	CASSLGGGVSYNEQFF
TRBV6-5	.	TRBJ2-5	.	TGTGCCAGCAGTTCAACAGGCAACCAAGAGACCCAGTACTTC	CASSSTGNQETQYF
TRBV30	.	TRBJ2-3	.	TGTGCCTGGAACCGGGGAGGCACAGATACGCAGTATTTT	CAWNRGGTDTQYF
TRBV4-2	TRBD2	TRBJ2-5	.	TGTGCCAGCAGCCACGGTAGGACTAGCAGCCAAGAGACCCAGTACTTC	CASSHGRTSSQETQYF
TRBV6-6	.	TRBJ2-2	.	TGTGCCAGCAGCCCCGGGACTCTAAACACCGGGGAGCTGTTTTTT	CASSPGTLNTGELFF
TRBV27	TRBD1	TRBJ1-2	once	TGTGCCAGCAGTTTATCGGGACAGGGGCACTATGGCTACACCTTC	CASSLSGQGHYGYTF
TRBV13	TRBD2	TRBJ2-1	.	TGTGCCAGCAGCTTAGGTGGTAGCGGGGGGTATGAGCAGTTCTTC	CASSLGGSGGYEQFF
TRBV4-1	TRBD1	TRBJ1-2	once	TGCGCCAGCAGCCTCCGCCGGGACAGGGGGTCAGCTAACTATGGCTACACCTTC	CASSLRRDRGSANYGYTF
TRBV10-3	TRBD2	TRBJ2-5	.	TGTGCCATCAGTGGCTCGACTAGCGCAGAGACCCAGTACTTC	CAISGSTSAETQYF
TRBV7-6	.	TRBJ2-7	.	TGTGCCAGCAGCTCTGGGGGGGCTAGCGGAGTACCCTACGAGCAGTACTTC	CASSSGGASGVPYEQYF
TRBV18	TRBD1	TRBJ1-4	.	TGTGCCAGCTCACCTGAGGGGGCAGCTAATGAAAAACTGTTTTTT	CASSPEGAANEKLFF